A selection of T cell receptor beta chains follows, all from one sample in a study of OX40 agonist ivuxolimab in advanced cancers. Profiling relied on immunoSEQ multiplex PCR, and the TCRdb table lists in-frame clones only, not all of them. The table shows 60,000 or so clones, with around 92% occurring only once. This material consisted of CD4+ or CD8+ T cells sorted from blood, taken in a trial of the OX40 agonist ivuxolimab. Source of these receptors: an adult with an advanced solid tumor such as melanoma, head and neck, liver or kidney cancer. The conserved cysteine and the conserved F or W are not part of the CDR3 here.

TRBJ1-6 TRBV28 ASSFRTVYSPLH
TRBJ2-7 TRBV28 ASGETLLSYEQY
TRBJ1-4 TRBV21-1 ASSKPTGPSEKLF
TRBJ1-1 TRBV28 ASSAMPGLNTEAF
TRBJ2-2 TRBV6-6 ASSYPPRGGELF
TRBJ2-2 TRBV4-3 ASSWSRDGRELF
TRBJ1-1 TRBV4-3 ASSHWGTVNTEAF
TRBJ1-5 TRBV4-3 ASSPLQGRNQPQH
TRBJ2-2 TRBV6-1 ATSGVGHTGELF
TRBJ2-3 TRBV4-1 ASSQEPLPLPRADTQY
TRBJ1-6 TRBV9 ASSVSASSYNSPLH
TRBJ2-3 TRBV27 ASSLSQVYTDTQY